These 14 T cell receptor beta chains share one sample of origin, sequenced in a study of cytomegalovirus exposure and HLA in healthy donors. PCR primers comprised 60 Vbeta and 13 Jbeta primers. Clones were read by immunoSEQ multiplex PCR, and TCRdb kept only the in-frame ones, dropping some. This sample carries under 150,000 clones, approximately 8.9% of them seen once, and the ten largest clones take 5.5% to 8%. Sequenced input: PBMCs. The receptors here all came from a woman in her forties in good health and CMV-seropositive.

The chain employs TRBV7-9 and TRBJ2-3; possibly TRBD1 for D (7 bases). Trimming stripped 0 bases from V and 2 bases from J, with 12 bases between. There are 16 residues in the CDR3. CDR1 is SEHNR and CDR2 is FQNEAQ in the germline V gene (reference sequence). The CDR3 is CASSLAEGQYTDTQYF. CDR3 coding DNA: TGTGCCAGCAGCTTAGCGGAGGGACAGTACACAGATACGCAGTATTTT.

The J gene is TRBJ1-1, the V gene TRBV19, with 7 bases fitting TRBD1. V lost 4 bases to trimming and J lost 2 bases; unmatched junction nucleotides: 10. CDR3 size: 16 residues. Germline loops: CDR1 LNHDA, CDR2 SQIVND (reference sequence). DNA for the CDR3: TGTGCCAGTAGTACCCGATGGACAGGTATCAACACTGAAGCTTTCTTT. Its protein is CASSTRWTGINTEAFF.

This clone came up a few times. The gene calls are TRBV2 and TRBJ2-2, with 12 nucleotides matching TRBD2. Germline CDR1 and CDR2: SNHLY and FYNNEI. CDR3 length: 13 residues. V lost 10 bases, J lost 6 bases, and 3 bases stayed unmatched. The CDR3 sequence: CAIRLAGAGELFF. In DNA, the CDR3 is TGTGCCATCAGACTAGCGGGGGCCGGGGAGCTGTTTTTT.

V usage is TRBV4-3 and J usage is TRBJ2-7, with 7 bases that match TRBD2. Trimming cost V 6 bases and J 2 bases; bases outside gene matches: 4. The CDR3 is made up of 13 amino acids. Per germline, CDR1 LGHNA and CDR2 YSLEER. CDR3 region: CASSWGGTYEQYF. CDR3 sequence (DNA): TGCGCCAGCAGTTGGGGAGGGACCTACGAGCAGTACTTC.

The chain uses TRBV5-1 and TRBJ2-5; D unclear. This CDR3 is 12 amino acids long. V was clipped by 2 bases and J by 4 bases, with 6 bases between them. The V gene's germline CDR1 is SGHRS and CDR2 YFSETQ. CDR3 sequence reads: CASSLVRETQYF. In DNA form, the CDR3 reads TGCGCCAGCAGCTTAGTCAGAGAGACCCAGTACTTC. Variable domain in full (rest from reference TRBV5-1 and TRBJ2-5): KAGVTQTPRYLIKTRGQQVTLSCSPISGHRSVSWYQQTPGQGLQFLFEYFSETQRNKGNFPGRFSGRQFSNSRSEMNVSTLELGDSALYLCASSLVRETQYFGPGTRLLVL.

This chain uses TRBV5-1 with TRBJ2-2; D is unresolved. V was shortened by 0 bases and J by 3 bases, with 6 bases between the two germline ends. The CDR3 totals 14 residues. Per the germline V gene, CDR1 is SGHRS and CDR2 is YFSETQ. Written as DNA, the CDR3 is TGCGCCAGCAGCTTGGCGTCAGACACCGGGGAGCTGTTTTTT. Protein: CASSLASDTGELFF. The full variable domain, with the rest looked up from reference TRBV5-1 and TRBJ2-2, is KAGVTQTPRYLIKTRGQQVTLSCSPISGHRSVSWYQQTPGQGLQFLFEYFSETQRNKGNFPGRFSGRQFSNSRSEMNVSTLELGDSALYLCASSLASDTGELFFGEGSRLTVL.

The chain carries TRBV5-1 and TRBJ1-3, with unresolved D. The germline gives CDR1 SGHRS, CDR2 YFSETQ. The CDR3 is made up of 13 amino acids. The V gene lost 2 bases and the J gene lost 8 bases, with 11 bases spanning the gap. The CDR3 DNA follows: TGCGCCAGCAGCTTCACCCCGAGCGACACCATATATTTT. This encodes CASSFTPSDTIYF.

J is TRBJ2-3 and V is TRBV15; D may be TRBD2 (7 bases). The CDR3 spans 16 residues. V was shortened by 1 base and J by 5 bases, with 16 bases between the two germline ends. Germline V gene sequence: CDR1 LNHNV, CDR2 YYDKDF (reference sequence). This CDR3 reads CATSRGVGGREDTQYF. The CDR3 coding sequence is TGTGCCACCAGCAGAGGTGTCGGGGGGCGCGAAGATACGCAGTATTTT.

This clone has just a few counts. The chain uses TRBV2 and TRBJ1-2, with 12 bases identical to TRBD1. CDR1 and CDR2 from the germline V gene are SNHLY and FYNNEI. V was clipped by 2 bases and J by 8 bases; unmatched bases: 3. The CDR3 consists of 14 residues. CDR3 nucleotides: TGTGCCAGCAGTGAACAGGGACAGGGGGCGGGCTACACCTTC. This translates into CASSEQGQGAGYTF.

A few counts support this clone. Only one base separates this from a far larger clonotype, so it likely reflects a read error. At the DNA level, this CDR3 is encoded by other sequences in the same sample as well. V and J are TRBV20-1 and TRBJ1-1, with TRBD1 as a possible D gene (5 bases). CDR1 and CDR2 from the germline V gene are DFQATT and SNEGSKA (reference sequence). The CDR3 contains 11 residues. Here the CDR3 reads CRVGQDTEAFF. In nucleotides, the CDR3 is TGCAGGGTGGGGCAGGACACTGAAGCTTTTTTT.

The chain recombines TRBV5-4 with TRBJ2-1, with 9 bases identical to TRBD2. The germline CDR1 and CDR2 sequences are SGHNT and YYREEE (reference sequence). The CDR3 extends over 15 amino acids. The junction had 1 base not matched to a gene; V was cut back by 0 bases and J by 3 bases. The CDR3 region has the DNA TGTGCCAGCAGCTTGGATAGCGGGAGCTACAATGAGCAGTTCTTC. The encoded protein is CASSLDSGSYNEQFF.

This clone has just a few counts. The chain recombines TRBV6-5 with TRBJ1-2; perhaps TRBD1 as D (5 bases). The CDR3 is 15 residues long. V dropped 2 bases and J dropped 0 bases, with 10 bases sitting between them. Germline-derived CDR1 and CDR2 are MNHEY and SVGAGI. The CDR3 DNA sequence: TGTGCCAGCAGTTACAACGAACAGGCTAACTATGGCTACACCTTC. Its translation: CASSYNEQANYGYTF.

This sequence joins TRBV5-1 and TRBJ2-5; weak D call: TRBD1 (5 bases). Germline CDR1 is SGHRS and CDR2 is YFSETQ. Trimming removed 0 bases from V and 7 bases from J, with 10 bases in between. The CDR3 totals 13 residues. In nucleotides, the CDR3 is TGCGCCAGCAGCTTGGAGCAGGGCGTGACCCAGTACTTC. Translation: CASSLEQGVTQYF. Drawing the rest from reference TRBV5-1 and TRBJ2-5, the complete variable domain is KAGVTQTPRYLIKTRGQQVTLSCSPISGHRSVSWYQQTPGQGLQFLFEYFSETQRNKGNFPGRFSGRQFSNSRSEMNVSTLELGDSALYLCASSLEQGVTQYFGPGTRLLVL.

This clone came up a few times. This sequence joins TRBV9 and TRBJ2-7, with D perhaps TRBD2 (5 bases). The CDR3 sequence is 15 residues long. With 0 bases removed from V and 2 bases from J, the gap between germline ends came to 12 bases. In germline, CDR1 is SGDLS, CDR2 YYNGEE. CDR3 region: CASSVESGPPYEQYF. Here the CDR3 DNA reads TGTGCCAGCAGCGTAGAAAGCGGTCCACCCTACGAGCAGTACTTC.